The present T cell receptor beta chain was sequenced within a study of blood T cell repertoires in COVID-19 (dated by TCRdb to 2020 to 2022). A note on the overall study: Samples covering the acute and convalescent phases of COVID-19 were provided by collaborators in the United States, Italy and Spain. Where available, HLA class I and class II types were obtained from metadata supplied by the sample provider rather than from assay-based typing. The repertoires were released in a freely available public database meant as a resource for research on the immune response to SARS-CoV-2. Sample metadata almost always included a de-identified subject ID, COVID-19 status, age in years and sex. Samples came from the ongoing ImmuneRACE study (first 160 participants) plus 1,254 subjects from 6 global collaborators. The dataset comprised deeply sampled blood TCRbeta repertoires from subjects exposed to, actively infected with, or recovered from COVID-19. The prospective study material was composed of cDNA or gDNA derived from T cells, B-cell-depleted T cells, or PBMCs. Overall study results and their limits: The amount of clinical and demographic metadata varied by source and participant and was provided uncurated.

The immunoSEQ Assay, a bias-controlled multiplex PCR, was used to amplify TCRbeta CDR3 regions from genomic DNA. In the authors' own workflow: The number of nucleated cells in each sample was estimated from the amplification of reference gene primers within the assay. Sequence reads were collapsed and filtered to measure the absolute abundance of every unique TCRbeta CDR3 rearrangement. For each sample, productive Simpson clonality was calculated by taking the square root of Simpson's diversity index across productive rearrangements. Imported from immuneACCESS, the table was reduced by TCRdb to in-frame sequences with V and J called. These copies leave out some clones; in studies compared against another copy, an unresolved V gene accounts for under half, and the cause of the remainder is not known. That table is the source of V, J and clone size, and D and trimming were worked out from the DNA. For this sample the table gives about 290,000 clones, of which 85% were detected only once. Around 4.2% of the sample comes from the top ten.

From a lookup of the germline V gene, CDR1 and CDR2 are SGHRS and YFSETQ. Taken from cysteine to phenylalanine, the CDR3 has 15 residues. Only CDR3 DNA remains: 45 bases, in frame from the first base. V and J are trimmed by 7 bases and 2 bases, and the gene matches miss 6 bases of the junction. Collaborating institutions collected whole blood in K2EDTA tubes following their own protocols. For TCRbeta analysis, collaborator samples were shipped as frozen whole blood, as isolated PBMCs, or as DNA extracted from either sample type. With regard to this clone: This receptor's antigen is unknown. The sample holds no much larger clone one base away, and base qualities are not on file. Other DNA variants within this sample encode the same CDR3.

The sequence derives from a woman aged 45 to 65 with active or convalescent COVID-19. Sequencing was carried out using peripheral blood. The sequence links TRBV5-1 to TRBJ2-2; a stretch of 9 junction bases matches TRBD1. The CDR3 region has the sequence CASGAGQGNTGELFF. DNA sequence: TGCGCCAGCGGAGCGGGACAGGGTAACACCGGGGAGCTGTTTTTT.